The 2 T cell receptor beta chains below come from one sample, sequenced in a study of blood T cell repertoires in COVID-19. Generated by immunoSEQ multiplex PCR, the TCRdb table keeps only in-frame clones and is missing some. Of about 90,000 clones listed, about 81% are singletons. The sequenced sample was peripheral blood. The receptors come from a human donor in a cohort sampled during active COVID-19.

The CDR3: CASSPSTDTQYF. The DNA of the CDR3 is TGTGCCAGCAGCCCAAGCACAGATACGCAGTATTTT. The rearrangement links TRBV3-1 (or the pseudogene TRBV3-2) to TRBJ2-3; no clear D gene. The CDR3 spans 12 residues. V gave up 4 bases and J gave up 0 bases, with 2 bases separating them. Germline V gene sequence: CDR1 LGHDT, CDR2 YNNKEL (reference sequence).

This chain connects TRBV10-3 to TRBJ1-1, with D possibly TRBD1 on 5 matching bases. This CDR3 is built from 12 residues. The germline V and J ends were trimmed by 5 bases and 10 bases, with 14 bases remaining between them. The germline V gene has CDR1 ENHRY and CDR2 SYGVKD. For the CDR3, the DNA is TGTGCCATCAGTAGTTTGTTGGGGGGAGCTTTCTTT. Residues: CAISSLLGGAFF.